The sequence of this T cell receptor beta chain was determined in a study of vaccination and CD4 T cells after COVID-19. Study context: Researchers treated control cultures with a CEFX pool, an HIV-1 Nef pool, or no peptide.

An Oncomine TCR Beta short-read assay was used to sequence the DNA from cultured CD4+ T cells. TCRdb re-called the PCR reads with MiXCR, one entry per CDR3 protein. The repertoire holds around 3,700 distinct CDR3 sequences, with less than 25% as singletons. Findings of the study overall: Median counts of SARS-CoV-2-reactive clonotypes increased from around 20 to 38; this difference was not significant.

Of note for this clonotype: Its antigen is still unknown.

Treatment noted: roughly nine-day PBMC culture with coronavirus spike peptide pools or control peptides (ViraFEST assay). One should note that the unexposed donor's CD4+ T cells were collected before the COVID-19 pandemic (2011-2018). Germline loops: CDR1 MDHEN, CDR2 SYDVKM. V gave up 2 bases and J gave up 2 bases, with 13 bases separating them. The length of the CDR3 is 16 residues. The chain combines TRBV28 with TRBJ2-1; D is possibly TRBD2 (6 bases). Sample: CD4+ T cells from blood, cultured in vitro. The TCR originated in a human donor in good health. CDR3 in amino acids: CASSLRGSSAYNEQFF. CDR3 coding DNA: TGTGCCAGCAGTTTACGGGGGTCTAGCGCCTACAATGAGCAGTTCTTC. The full variable domain, in which reference TRBV28 and TRBJ2-1 provide the parts outside the CDR3, is DVKVTQSSRYLVKRTGEKVFLECVQDMDHENMFWYRQDPGLGLRLIYFSYDVKMKEKGDIPEGYSVSREKKERFSLILESASTNQTSMYLCASSLRGSSAYNEQFFGPGTRLTVL.